This TCR beta chain is from a study of TIL therapy for anti-PD-1-resistant metastatic lung cancer (TCRdb year 2021). At the level of the whole study: A median age of roughly 55 years (range about 38-75) and a median tumor PD-L1 proportion score of 5.5% to 7% were recorded among enrolled patients. T cell receptor beta sequencing of tumor and peripheral blood served to follow clonotypes across the tumor, the expanded TIL product, and serial blood samples. Most of the cohort had lung adenocarcinoma, including a few EGFR-mutant tumors and two ALK-rearranged tumors, and half of the patients were either current or former smokers. A median non-synonymous tumor mutation burden of 1.5 mutations per megabase was determined across the cohort by whole-exome sequencing. Beyond this particular receptor, the publication reports: TIL culture showed high clonal turnover, with many enriched product clones undetected in the baseline tumor, suggesting clonal contraction rather than faithful expansion. Because the cohort was highly selected, with more treatment-naive, never-smoker and oncogene-addicted patients than is typical, generalizability is limited. Higher clonality and lower diversity were observed in expanded TIL cultures than in baseline intratumoral T cells (median clonality around 5.7% vs 31%, p < 0.0001). The study protocol defined all tumor marker inferences as exploratory.

TCR beta CDR3 regions were amplified from genomic DNA with the immunoSEQ v3 hsTCRB kit using bias-controlled multiplex PCR. TCR libraries were sequenced on an Illumina NextSeq 500 to around 1.8 million read pairs for survey level or about 5-6.5 million for deep level. Regarding the original processing steps: V, D and J genes were assigned, non-productive sequences were removed, and clonality was reported by immunoSEQ Analyzer software. Repertoires were compared by productive Simpson clonality and by the Morisita overlap index of productive TRB rearrangements between infused TIL and blood. Held by TCRdb, this immuneACCESS table contains in-frame sequences only and omits some clones. Under half of the omission traces to an unresolved V gene where checked; the cause of the rest is unknown. That table furnishes V, J and clone size, whereas the DNA furnished D and trimming. Across this sample there are about 6,300 clones, with around three fifths seen only once. Roughly 18% of the sample goes to the ten largest clones.

V is shortened by 2 bases, J by 6 bases, and the region joining them spans 11 bases. The CDR3 runs 14 amino acids, cysteine and phenylalanine included. The DNA shown is the 42-base CDR3, in frame from base 1. From a lookup of the germline V gene (reference sequence), CDR1 and CDR2 are GTSNPN and SVGIG. As for this clone: It lacks a known antigen. No base quality values were provided; no much bigger clone lies one nucleotide off.

Reading the label with the study, this specimen's time point is: pre-treatment sample, taken before nivolumab and TIL therapy. The baseline tumor samples, taken from the same resection that was used to grow TIL, were excised metastases, most often pleural nodules or supraclavicular lymph nodes. Tumors were harvested prior to any PD-1/PD-L1 blockade, after which nivolumab was administered to patients, and lymphodepletion, expanded TIL infusion and IL-2 were given to patients who progressed. Adults with stage 4 NSCLC were enrolled in a dual-center phase I trial from 2017 to January 2020. The samples were obtained from a phase I trial that was single-arm and open-label and tested tumor-infiltrating lymphocyte therapy combined with nivolumab in advanced non-small cell lung cancer. For each resected tumor, portions were snap-frozen in liquid nitrogen and kept at -80 degrees C. Tumor regions of interest were chosen on H&E sections by laser-capture macrodissection, pulverized into around 15 mg aliquots, and extracted with Qiagen Allprep kits.

The sample was tumor tissue, taken at baseline. The receptor comes from a person aged 25-85 years with non-small cell lung cancer. Rearrangement joined TRBV30 to TRBJ1-6, with the D gene uncertain. The DNA is as follows: TGTGCCTGGAGTACGGGCCCCCTTAATTCACCCCTCCACTTT. Translated, this is CAWSTGPLNSPLHF.